This TCR beta chain was captured by sequencing in a study of human T cells and chemical hapten exposure. Study results and caveats: Counts of TCRs expanded at PT1 correlated positively with patch test score.

The CDR3 runs 17 residues. V gave up 4 bases and J gave up 4 bases; unmatched junction bases: 12. CDR1 SEHNR and CDR2 FQNEAQ come from the germline V gene (reference sequence). This clonotype was seen more than once but under ten times. No antigen is known for it. Sample time point: patch test 2, 6 weeks after DPC sensitization. Treatment here: therapeutic diphenylcyclopropenone sensitization with weekly scalp DPC. TCRdb re-derived calls from the RACE reads in MiXCR, one entry per CDR3 protein. The table lists 80,000 to 100,000 distinct CDR3 sequences, over 7.5% of them singletons. This sequence originates from a woman aged 40 to 50 with alopecia areata. Some clones in this sample may be carry-over from other donors' samples. Sequencing was performed on whole blood, taken in connection with sensitization to the hapten diphenylcyclopropenone (DPC). V gene TRBV7-9 combines with J gene TRBJ2-2, with 7 bases that match TRBD2. CDR3 nucleotides: TGTGCCAGCAGCTCCTACGGGTCTAGCGGACGCACCGGGGAGCTGTTTTTT. Encoded protein: CASSSYGSSGRTGELFF.